The clone carrying this T cell receptor (beta chain) occurred once. What it binds is unknown. This may be a read error, as it is one base from a much larger clone. The sample is drawn from a study of blood T cells in healthy people across ages. The V gene's germline CDR1 is SGHTA and CDR2 FQGNSA. The CDR3 extends over 13 amino acids. Trimming left V 5 bases short and J 6 bases short, with 11 bases between. A sample-barcoded 5' primer and a J-beta primer mix were used in a second PCR of roughly 6 to 12 cycles. Each cDNA molecule received a tag from a template-switch adaptor that had 12 random nucleotides. No fewer than 2.5 million CDR3-containing paired-end reads came from each sample. TCRdb reanalysed the 5' RACE reads using MiXCR and keeps one entry per CDR3 protein. The repertoire has about 1 million distinct CDR3 sequences, 40% to 55% of them found once; the top ten carry 18%. The study, taken as a whole, reports: Per million T cells, TCR beta diversity dropped about linearly as age rose. Unsorted PBMCs blocked a conclusive comparison of naive and antigen-experienced cells.

V usage is TRBV7-2 and J usage is TRBJ1-5, with D unresolved. The source material was blood. This clonotype was sampled from a woman aged 60-70 years in good health. The DNA of the CDR3 is TGTGCCAGCAGCGTACGTGCAGGTCAGCCCCAGCATTTT. Translated, it gives CASSVRAGQPQHF.